Listed here are 3 T cell receptor beta chains from one sample, sequenced in a study of blood T cell repertoires in COVID-19. Data came from immunoSEQ multiplex PCR; TCRdb stores just in-frame clones and leaves some out. The sample records approximately 70,000 clones, 85% being singletons. Sample: peripheral blood. These TCRs come from a woman aged 80 or older with active or convalescent COVID-19.

This sequence joins TRBV15 and TRBJ1-4; TRBD1 matches at 7 bases. The CDR3 loop spans 14 amino acids. V dropped 6 bases and J dropped 3; count of bases not matched to a gene: 4. Germline loops: CDR1 LNHNV, CDR2 YYDKDF (reference sequence). CDR3 in DNA: TGTGCCACCAGTAAACAGGGGTCTAATGAAAAACTGTTTTTT. Translation: CATSKQGSNEKLFF.

The gene calls are TRBV6-6 and TRBJ1-2; D not certain. Per germline, CDR1 MNHNY and CDR2 SVGAGI (reference sequence). V lost 8 bases to trimming and J lost 4 bases, with 14 bases between them. This CDR3 is 13 amino acids long. The CDR3 spells CASETGNSYGYTF. In DNA form, the CDR3 reads TGTGCCAGCGAGACCGGGAATTCCTATGGCTACACCTTC.

V and J are TRBV11-2 and TRBJ2-2, with TRBD1 identical over 10 bases. The CDR3 is made up of 15 amino acids. Germline CDR1 is SGHAT and CDR2 is FQNNGV. J was trimmed by 4 bases and V by 4 bases; bases with no gene match: 3. The CDR3 spells CASSWGTGATGELFF. The CDR3 nucleotides read TGTGCCAGCAGCTGGGGGACAGGGGCCACCGGGGAGCTGTTTTTT.